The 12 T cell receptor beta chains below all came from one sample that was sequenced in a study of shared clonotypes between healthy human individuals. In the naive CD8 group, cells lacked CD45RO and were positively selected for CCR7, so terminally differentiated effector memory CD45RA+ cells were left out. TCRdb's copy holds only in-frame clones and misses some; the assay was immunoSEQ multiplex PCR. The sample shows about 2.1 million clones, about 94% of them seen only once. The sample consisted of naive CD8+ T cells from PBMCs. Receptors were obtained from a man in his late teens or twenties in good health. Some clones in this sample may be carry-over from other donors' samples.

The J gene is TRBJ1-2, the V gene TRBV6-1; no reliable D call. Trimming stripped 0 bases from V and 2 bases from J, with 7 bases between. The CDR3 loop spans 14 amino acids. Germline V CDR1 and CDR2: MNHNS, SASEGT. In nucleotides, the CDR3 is TGTGCCAGCAGTGAAGCTATCCAAAACTATGGCTACACCTTC. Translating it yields CASSEAIQNYGYTF.

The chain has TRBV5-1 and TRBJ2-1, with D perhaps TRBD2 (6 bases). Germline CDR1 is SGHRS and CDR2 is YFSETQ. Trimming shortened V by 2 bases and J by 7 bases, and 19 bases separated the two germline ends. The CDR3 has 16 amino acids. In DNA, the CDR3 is TGCGCCAGCAGCTTAAGGACCGGGACTCTTTGGAATGAGCAGTTCTTC. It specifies CASSLRTGTLWNEQFF.

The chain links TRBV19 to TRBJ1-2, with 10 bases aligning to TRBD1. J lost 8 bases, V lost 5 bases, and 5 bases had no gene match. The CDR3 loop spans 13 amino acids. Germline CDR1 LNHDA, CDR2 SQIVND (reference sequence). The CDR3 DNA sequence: TGTGCCAGTAGTGGGACAGGGGCGCGGGGCTACACCTTC. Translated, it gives CASSGTGARGYTF.

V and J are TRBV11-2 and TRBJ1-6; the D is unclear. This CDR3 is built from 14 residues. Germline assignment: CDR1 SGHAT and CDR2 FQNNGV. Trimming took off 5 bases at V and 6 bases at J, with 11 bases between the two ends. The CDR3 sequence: CASSHSGFNSPLHF. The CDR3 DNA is TGTGCCAGCAGCCATTCGGGATTTAATTCACCCCTCCACTTT.

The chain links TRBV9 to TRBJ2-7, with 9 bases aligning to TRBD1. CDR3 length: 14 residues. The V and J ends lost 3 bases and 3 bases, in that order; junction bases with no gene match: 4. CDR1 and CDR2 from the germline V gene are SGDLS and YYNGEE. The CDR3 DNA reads TGTGCCAGCAGCGCGGGACAGGGCTACTACGAGCAGTACTTC. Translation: CASSAGQGYYEQYF.

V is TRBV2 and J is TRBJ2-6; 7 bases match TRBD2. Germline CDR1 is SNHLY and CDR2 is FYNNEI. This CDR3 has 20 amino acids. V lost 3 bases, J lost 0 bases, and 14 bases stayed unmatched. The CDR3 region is CASSESGGGFALSGANVLTF. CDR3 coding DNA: TGTGCCAGCAGTGAGTCGGGAGGAGGGTTTGCACTCTCTGGGGCCAACGTCCTGACTTTC.

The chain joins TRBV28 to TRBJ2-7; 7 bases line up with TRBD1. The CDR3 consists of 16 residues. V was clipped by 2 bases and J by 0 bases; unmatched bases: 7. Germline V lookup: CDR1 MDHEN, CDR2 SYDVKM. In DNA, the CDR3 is TGTGCCAGCAGTTTAAGACAGGGCTGGATCTCCTACGAGCAGTACTTC. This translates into CASSLRQGWISYEQYF.

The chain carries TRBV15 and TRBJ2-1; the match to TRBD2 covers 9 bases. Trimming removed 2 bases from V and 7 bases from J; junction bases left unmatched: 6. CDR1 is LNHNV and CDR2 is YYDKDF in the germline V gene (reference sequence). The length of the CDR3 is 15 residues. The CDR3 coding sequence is TGTGCCACCAGCAGACCGGCAAGCGGGAGGAATGAGCAGTTCTTC. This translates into CATSRPASGRNEQFF.

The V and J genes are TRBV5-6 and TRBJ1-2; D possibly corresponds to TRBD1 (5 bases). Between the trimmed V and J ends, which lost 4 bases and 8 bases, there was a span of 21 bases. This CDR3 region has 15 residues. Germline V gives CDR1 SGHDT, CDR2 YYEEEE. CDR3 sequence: CASSLLPGSWDGYTF. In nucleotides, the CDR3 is TGTGCCAGCAGCCTACTACCTGGGAGCTGGGACGGCTACACCTTC. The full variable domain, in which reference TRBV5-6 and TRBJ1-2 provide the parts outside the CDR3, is DAGVTQSPTHLIKTRGQQVTLRCSPKSGHDTVSWYQQALGQGPQFIFQYYEEEERQRGNFPDRFSGHQFPNYSSELNVNALLLGDSALYLCASSLLPGSWDGYTFGSGTRLTVV.

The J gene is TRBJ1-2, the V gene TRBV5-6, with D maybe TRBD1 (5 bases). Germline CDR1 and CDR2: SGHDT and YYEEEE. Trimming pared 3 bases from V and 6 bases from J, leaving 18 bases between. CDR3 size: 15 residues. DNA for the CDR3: TGTGCCAGCAGCTGGGGACGGGGTAAAGCCGATGGCTACACCTTC. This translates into CASSWGRGKADGYTF.

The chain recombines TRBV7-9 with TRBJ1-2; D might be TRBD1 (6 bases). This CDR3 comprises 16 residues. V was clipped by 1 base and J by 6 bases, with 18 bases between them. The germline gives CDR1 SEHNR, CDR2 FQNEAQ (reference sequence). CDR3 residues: CASSLGGALLRDGYTF. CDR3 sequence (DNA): TGTGCCAGCAGCTTAGGGGGGGCCCTCCTCCGCGATGGCTACACCTTC.

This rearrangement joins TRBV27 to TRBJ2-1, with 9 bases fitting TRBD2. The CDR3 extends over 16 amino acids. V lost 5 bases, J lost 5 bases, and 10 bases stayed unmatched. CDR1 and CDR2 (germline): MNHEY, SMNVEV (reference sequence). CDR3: CASSITRLAANNEQFF. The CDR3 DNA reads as TGTGCCAGCAGTATCACCCGACTAGCGGCTAACAATGAGCAGTTCTTC.